This TCR beta chain was captured by sequencing in a study of early T cells in non-severe SARS-CoV-2 infection. Study information: Sequenced bulk RNA came from whole blood that was unsorted, and chains were unpaired.

Individual cDNA molecules each received unique molecular identifiers attached to them. One entry per CDR3 protein results from TCRdb running MiXCR on the 5' RACE reads. This table holds 70,000 to 85,000 distinct CDR3 sequences, 12% found once. This clonotype was recorded at least ten times. The antigen is not known. V lost 2 bases to trimming and J lost 7 bases, with 6 bases between them. Germline values: CDR1 MNHEY, CDR2 SVGAGI. The CDR3 has 12 residues. The study's findings and limits: Matching with VDJdb favored anti-spike CD8 responses (missing private and CD4 specificities).

The sequenced sample was whole blood. The receptor's source is an adult who was a healthcare worker with PCR-confirmed SARS-CoV-2 infection or an uninfected control (not recorded which). The chain joins TRBV6-5 to TRBJ2-1; D is unresolved. The CDR3 nucleotides read TGTGCCAGCAGTTACGGACCGAATGAGCAGTTCTTC. It encodes CASSYGPNEQFF.